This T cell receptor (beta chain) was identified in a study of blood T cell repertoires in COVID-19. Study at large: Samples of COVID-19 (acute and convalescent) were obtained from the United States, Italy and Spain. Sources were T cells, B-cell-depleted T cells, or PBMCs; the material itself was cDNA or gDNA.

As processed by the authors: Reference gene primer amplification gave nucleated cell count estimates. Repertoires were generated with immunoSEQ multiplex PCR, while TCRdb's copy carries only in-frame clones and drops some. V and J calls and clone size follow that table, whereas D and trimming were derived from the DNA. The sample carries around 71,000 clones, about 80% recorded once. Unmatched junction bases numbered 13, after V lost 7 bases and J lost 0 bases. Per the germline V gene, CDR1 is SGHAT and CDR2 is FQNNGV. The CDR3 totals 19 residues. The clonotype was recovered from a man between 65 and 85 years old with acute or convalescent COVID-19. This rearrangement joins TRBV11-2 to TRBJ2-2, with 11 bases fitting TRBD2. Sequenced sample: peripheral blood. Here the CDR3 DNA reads TGTGCCAGCACCACAGGGCCCGCTAGCGGGAGGCCGAACACCGGGGAGCTGTTTTTT. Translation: CASTTGPASGRPNTGELFF. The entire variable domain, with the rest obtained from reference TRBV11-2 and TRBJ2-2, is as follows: EAGVAQSPRYKIIEKRQSVAFWCNPISGHATLYWYQQILGQGPKLLIQFQNNGVVDDSQLPKDRFSAERLKGVDSTLKIQPAKLEDSAVYLCASTTGPASGRPNTGELFFGEGSRLTVL.